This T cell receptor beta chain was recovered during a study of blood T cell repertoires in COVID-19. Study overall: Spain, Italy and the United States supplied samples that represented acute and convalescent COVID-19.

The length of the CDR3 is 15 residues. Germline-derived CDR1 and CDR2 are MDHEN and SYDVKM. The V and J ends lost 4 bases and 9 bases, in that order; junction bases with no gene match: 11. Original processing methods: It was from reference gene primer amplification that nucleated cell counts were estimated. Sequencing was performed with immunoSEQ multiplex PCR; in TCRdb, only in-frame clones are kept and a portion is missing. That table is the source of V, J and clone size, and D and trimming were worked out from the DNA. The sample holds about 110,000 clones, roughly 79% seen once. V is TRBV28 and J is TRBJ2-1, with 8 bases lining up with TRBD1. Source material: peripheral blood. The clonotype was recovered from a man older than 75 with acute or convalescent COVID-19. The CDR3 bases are TGTGCCAGCAGTTCCGCTGACAGGGGCCGGGGTGAGCAGTTCTTC. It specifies CASSSADRGRGEQFF.